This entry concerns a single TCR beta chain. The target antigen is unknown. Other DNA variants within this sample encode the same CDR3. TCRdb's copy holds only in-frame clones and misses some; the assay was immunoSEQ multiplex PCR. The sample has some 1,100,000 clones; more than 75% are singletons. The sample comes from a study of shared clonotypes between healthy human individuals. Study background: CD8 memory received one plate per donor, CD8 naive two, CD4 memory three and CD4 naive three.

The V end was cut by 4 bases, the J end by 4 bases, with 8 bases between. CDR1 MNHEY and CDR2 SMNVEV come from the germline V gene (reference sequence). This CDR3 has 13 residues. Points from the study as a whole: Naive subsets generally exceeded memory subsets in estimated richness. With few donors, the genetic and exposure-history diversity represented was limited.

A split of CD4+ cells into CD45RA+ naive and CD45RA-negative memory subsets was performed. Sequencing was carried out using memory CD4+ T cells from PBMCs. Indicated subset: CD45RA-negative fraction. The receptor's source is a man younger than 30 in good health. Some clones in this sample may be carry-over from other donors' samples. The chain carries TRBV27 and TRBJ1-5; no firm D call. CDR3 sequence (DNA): TGTGCCAGCAGTTCGAGCCGGAATCAGCCCCAGCATTTT. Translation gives CASSSSRNQPQHF.